These 14 T cell receptor beta chains were sequenced from one sample in a study of Ad26.COV2.S vaccination and SARS-CoV-2 variants. The protocol was immunoSEQ multiplex PCR, while the TCRdb copy is restricted to in-frame clones and leaves out a portion. The repertoire has under 250,000 clones, around 88% of them found once; the top ten carry 2.5% to 3.5%. Treatment in this sample: some 20 received Ad26.COV2.S at low or high dose, single or two shots; 5 received placebo; per-sample allocation not given. Vaccine and placebo recipients were sampled on day 63 after the first injection. Sequencing used peripheral blood, obtained in a trial of Ad26.COV2.S vaccine versus placebo. The receptors were sampled from a person aged 18-65 years who received the Ad26.COV2.S COVID-19 vaccine or a placebo.

The chain joins TRBV5-4 to TRBJ2-4, with 9 bases aligning to TRBD1. Per the germline V gene, CDR1 is SGHNT and CDR2 is YYREEE (reference sequence). V was pared by 4 bases and J by 0 bases, with 11 bases of the junction left unmatched. The CDR3 is 18 residues long. Here the CDR3 reads CASSRPGTGSIAKNIQYF. DNA for the CDR3: TGTGCCAGCAGCCGTCCCGGGACAGGGTCGATAGCCAAAAACATTCAGTACTTC. Combining the CDR3 with reference TRBV5-4 and TRBJ2-4 gives the whole variable domain ETGVTQSPTHLIKTRGQQVTLRCSSQSGHNTVSWYQQALGQGPQFIFQYYREEENGRGNFPPRFSGLQFPNYSSELNVNALELDDSALYLCASSRPGTGSIAKNIQYFGAGTRLSVL.

This clone was seen only once. The chain carries TRBV4-3 and TRBJ1-5, with a weak D call TRBD1 (5 bases). Per the germline V gene, CDR1 is LGHNA and CDR2 is YSLEER. The CDR3 totals 13 residues. The V end lost 4 bases, the J end lost 6 bases, and 10 bases lay between the germline ends. This CDR3 is CASSRGWGQPQHF. In DNA form, the CDR3 reads TGCGCCAGCAGCCGGGGGTGGGGTCAGCCCCAGCATTTT.

The rearrangement joins TRBV6-5 to TRBJ1-6; D remains unclear. V dropped 2 bases and J dropped 9 bases, with 11 bases sitting between them. Germline CDR1 is MNHEY and CDR2 is SVGAGI. The CDR3 totals 14 residues. The CDR3 DNA is TGTGCCAGCAGTTACAGAGGGATCGGTTCACCCCTCCACTTT. Translated: CASSYRGIGSPLHF.

The chain carries TRBV7-9 and TRBJ2-2; TRBD1 aligns across 11 bases. This CDR3 region has 16 residues. Germline V CDR1 and CDR2: SEHNR, FQNEAQ (reference sequence). V was clipped by 8 bases and J by 6 bases; unmatched bases: 11. The CDR3 protein is CASEIRTGGAAGELFF. CDR3 nucleotide sequence: TGTGCCAGCGAAATCCGGACAGGGGGCGCCGCCGGGGAGCTGTTTTTT.

A few counts support this clone. This chain connects TRBV4-1 to TRBJ2-7; D unclear. This CDR3 spans 15 amino acids. V lost 4 bases and J lost 3, with 16 bases in between. Germline V gives CDR1 MGHRA, CDR2 YSYEKL. The CDR3 protein is CASSPRGLGRYEQYF. The DNA of the CDR3 is TGCGCCAGCAGCCCAAGAGGCCTTGGGCGCTACGAGCAGTACTTC.

The rearrangement uses TRBV6-5 and TRBJ1-5; D is perhaps TRBD1 (6 bases). V lost 10 bases to trimming and J lost 3 bases, with 19 bases between them. Germline V CDR1 and CDR2: MNHEY, SVGAGI. The CDR3 is 15 residues long. CDR3 in amino acids: CATHPGGAYNQPQHF. DNA of the CDR3: TGTGCCACCCATCCCGGGGGGGCATACAATCAGCCCCAGCATTTT.

The rearrangement joins TRBV11-3 to TRBJ2-1; 9 nucleotides line up with TRBD2. Unmatched junction bases numbered 12, after V lost 4 bases and J lost 8 bases. In germline, CDR1 is SGHNT, CDR2 YENEEA. The CDR3 is made up of 16 amino acids. CDR3 sequence (DNA): TGTGCCAGCAGCTCAGGAGGTGGCGGGAGGGGGGATGAGCAGTTCTTC. Residues: CASSSGGGGRGDEQFF.

The chain combines TRBV5-3 with TRBJ2-1; possibly TRBD1 for D (6 bases). TRBV5-3 is identified as an open reading frame with a role that is uncertain. V was clipped by 4 bases and J by 4 bases, with 6 bases between them. The CDR3 has 12 amino acids. CDR3 region: CARSGQYNEQFF. The CDR3 DNA sequence: TGTGCCAGAAGCGGACAGTACAATGAGCAGTTCTTC.

The chain uses TRBV5-5 and TRBJ1-4; D is perhaps TRBD1 (5 bases). CDR1 SGHKS and CDR2 YYEKEE come from the germline V gene (reference sequence). This CDR3 spans 14 amino acids. V was shortened by 2 bases and J by 8 bases, with 13 bases between the two germline ends. CDR3 loop: CASSFANAGEKLFF. The CDR3, as DNA: TGTGCCAGCAGCTTCGCCAATGCAGGGGAAAAACTGTTTTTT.

The CDR3 DNA sequence: TGCAGCGTTGGGGACAGGAACACTGAAGCTTTCTTT. It yields the protein CSVGDRNTEAFF. The chain is built from TRBV29-1 and TRBJ1-1; TRBD1 matches at 7 bases. V trimming: 4 bases; J trimming: 1 base; junction bases outside the gene matches: 0. In germline, CDR1 is SQVTM, CDR2 ANQGSEA. The CDR3 extends over 12 amino acids.

The chain couples TRBV5-5 to TRBJ2-2, with 10 bases fitting TRBD2. Trimming at V came to 4 bases and at J to 0 bases, leaving 3 bases not matched to a gene. Germline V gene lookup returns CDR1 SGHKS and CDR2 YYEKEE (reference sequence). The CDR3 is 16 amino acids. The chain's CDR3 is CASSPGLAPNTGELFF. CDR3 bases: TGTGCCAGCAGCCCGGGACTAGCGCCGAACACCGGGGAGCTGTTTTTT.

The J gene is TRBJ1-2, the V gene TRBV7-2, with unresolved D. The CDR3 length is 15 residues. Germline V gives CDR1 SGHTA, CDR2 FQGNSA. V was clipped by 0 bases and J by 8 bases, with 16 bases between them. The CDR3: CASSLAGSGKRGYTF. CDR3 DNA sequence: TGTGCCAGCAGCTTAGCCGGATCCGGAAAGCGGGGCTACACCTTC.

V usage is TRBV9 and J usage is TRBJ2-7; no clear D. The CDR3 covers 13 residues. Deletions cut 4 bases from V and 6 bases from J, with 14 bases between. CDR1 is SGDLS and CDR2 is YYNGEE in the germline V gene. CDR3 sequence reads: CASSLNPSGEQYV. The CDR3, as DNA: TGTGCCAGCAGCTTGAACCCCTCCGGCGAGCAGTACGTC.

The rearrangement uses TRBV12-3 or TRBV12-4 and TRBJ2-5; D gene uncertain. The CDR3 runs to 13 residues. Trimming left V 3 bases short and J 5 bases short, with 10 bases between. Here the CDR3 reads CASSFSTIETQYF. The CDR3 region has the DNA TGTGCCAGCAGTTTCTCGACAATCGAGACCCAGTACTTC.